The 28 T cell receptor beta chains given below trace back to one sample, sequenced in a study of CD8 T cells in Susac syndrome. RNA, at about 0.5 to 1 ug, was reverse transcribed with random hexamers. TCRdb used MiXCR to reprocess the immunoSEQ multiplex PCR reads, holding one entry per CDR3 protein. This table holds 300,000 or so distinct CDR3 sequences, 90% to 95% found once. Material: CD4+ T cells from PBMCs. Every receptor here comes from a human donor with multiple sclerosis.

V is TRBV6-6 and J is TRBJ2-3, with D possibly matching TRBD2 (5 bases). Trimming cost V 8 bases and J 5 bases, with 14 bases left between them. This CDR3 is 13 amino acids long. Germline V gene lookup returns CDR1 MNHNY and CDR2 SVGAGI (reference sequence). CDR3 region: CASLGGVVDTQYF. DNA for the CDR3: TGTGCCAGCTTAGGAGGAGTGGTAGATACGCAGTATTTT.

The chain joins TRBV7-9 to TRBJ2-3; a possible D gene is TRBD2 (5 bases). Germline lookup yields CDR1 SEHNR and CDR2 FQNEAQ (reference sequence). The CDR3 loop spans 14 amino acids. V was pared by 8 bases and J by 5 bases, with 17 bases between. CDR3 residues: CASRRGGSRDTQYF. In DNA, the CDR3 is TGTGCCAGCCGACGGGGTGGATCACGAGATACGCAGTATTTT.

This sequence joins TRBV12-3 or TRBV12-4 and TRBJ2-5; 11 bases are shared with TRBD2. This CDR3 has 15 residues. After removal of 6 bases from V and 9 bases from J, the junction contained 12 bases not matched to a gene. The CDR3 loop is CASSAGLAAPRAQYF. The CDR3 DNA sequence: TGTGCCAGCAGCGCGGGACTAGCGGCCCCAAGGGCCCAGTACTTC.

This chain connects TRBV30 to TRBJ1-2; a possible D gene is TRBD1 (6 bases). The germline V gene has CDR1 GTSNPN and CDR2 SVGIG (reference sequence). V was cut by 3 bases and J by 3 bases, with 8 bases left in between. The CDR3 runs 12 residues. The CDR3 region is CAWRGGYYGYTF. The CDR3 coding sequence is TGTGCCTGGAGAGGGGGTTACTATGGCTACACCTTC. Looking up the rest from reference TRBV30 and TRBJ1-2 gives the full variable domain: SQTIHQWPATLVQPVGSPLSLECTVEGTSNPNLYWYRQAAGRGLQLLFYSVGIGQISSEVPQNLSASRPQDRQFILSSKKLLLSDSGFYLCAWRGGYYGYTFGSGTRLTVV.

In DNA, the CDR3 is TGTGCCAGCAGCGTAGACGACAGGGTCCCCCTCCACTTT. It is translated as CASSVDDRVPLHF. J is TRBJ1-6 and V is TRBV9; TRBD1 agrees at 7 bases. The CDR3 is 13 residues long. The V gene's germline CDR1 is SGDLS and CDR2 YYNGEE. V shed 0 bases and J 13 bases; nucleotides not matched to a gene: 4.

This chain uses TRBV20-1 with TRBJ2-3; 10 bases match TRBD1. This CDR3 spans 18 amino acids. Germline lookup yields CDR1 DFQATT and CDR2 SNEGSKA (reference sequence). Germline trimming cut 5 bases from V and 5 bases from J; bases unmatched to any gene: 19. The chain's CDR3 is CSAERTGGTGRVGDTQYF. The CDR3 nucleotides read TGCAGTGCTGAGAGGACAGGGGGTACCGGGAGAGTGGGAGATACGCAGTATTTT.

This clonotype was picked up a small number of times. The chain couples TRBV12-3 or TRBV12-4 to TRBJ1-5; a possible D gene is TRBD1 (5 bases). Trimming cost V 7 bases and J 2 bases, with 9 bases left between them. The CDR3 has 13 residues. The CDR3 protein is CASNTGGNQPQHF. CDR3 nucleotide sequence: TGTGCCAGCAATACAGGTGGCAATCAGCCCCAGCATTTT.

This chain joins TRBV7-2 and TRBJ2-5; the D is unclear. The germline V gene has CDR1 SGHTA and CDR2 FQGNSA. The CDR3 consists of 14 residues. V was cut by 1 base and J by 7 bases, with 13 bases left in between. CDR3 region: CASSLVGPIGTQYF. CDR3 DNA sequence: TGTGCCAGCAGCTTAGTTGGACCCATCGGGACCCAGTACTTC.

This sequence joins TRBV18 and TRBJ1-1; 9 positions agree with TRBD1. The ends lost 6 bases at V and 5 bases at J; junction bases unmatched: 7. This CDR3 has 14 amino acids. Germline lookup yields CDR1 KGHSH and CDR2 LQKENI. CDR3 loop: CASSLPGQGTEAFF. CDR3 DNA sequence: TGTGCCAGCTCGTTGCCGGGACAGGGAACTGAAGCTTTCTTT.

J is TRBJ1-1 and V is TRBV7-3; TRBD1 agrees at 9 bases. The CDR3 has 15 residues. CDR1 and CDR2 from the germline V gene are SGHTA and FQGTGA. Germline trimming cut 5 bases from V and 6 bases from J; bases unmatched to any gene: 10. Written as DNA, the CDR3 is TGTGCCAGCAGCCCCCACAGGGGGCTGATTGCTGAAGCTTTCTTT. Its translation: CASSPHRGLIAEAFF.

This chain uses TRBV19 with TRBJ1-5, with 7 bases lining up with TRBD1. There are 17 residues in the CDR3. Germline CDR1 and CDR2: LNHDA and SQIVND (reference sequence). The V segment lost 6 bases and the J segment 2 bases; nucleotides outside the gene matches: 13. As DNA, the CDR3 is TGTGCCAGTAGGATACGGCCCCTCACAGGGGGCAATCAGCCCCAGCATTTT. It is translated as CASRIRPLTGGNQPQHF.

V is TRBV6-2 or TRBV6-3 and J is TRBJ1-2; 11 nucleotides agree with TRBD1. The CDR3 loop spans 15 amino acids. Germline trimming cut 5 bases from V and 5 bases from J; bases unmatched to any gene: 7. CDR1 and CDR2 (germline): MNHEY, SVGEGT. The CDR3: CASSTRTGGAYGYTF. Written as DNA, the CDR3 is TGTGCCAGCAGTACAAGGACAGGGGGCGCGTATGGCTACACCTTC.

J is TRBJ1-2 and V is TRBV6-4; 7 bases are a match to TRBD1. The CDR3 extends over 13 amino acids. Germline assignment: CDR1 MRHNA and CDR2 SNTAGT. V shed 6 bases, J shed 8 bases, and the junction held 9 bases outside the gene matches. The CDR3 sequence: CASRGDRVNGYTF. CDR3 DNA: TGTGCCAGCAGGGGAGACAGGGTAAACGGCTACACCTTC.

The V call is TRBV19, the J call TRBJ2-7; tentative D call: TRBD2 (6 bases). This CDR3 region has 18 residues. CDR1 LNHDA and CDR2 SQIVND come from the germline V gene (reference sequence). The V and J ends lost 0 bases and 4 bases respectively, with 22 bases between them. The CDR3 DNA is TGTGCCAGTAGTATAGAGACTCGGAGGCGGGGCAGAAGTTACGAGCAGTACTTC. Its translation: CASSIETRRRGRSYEQYF.

This clonotype was seen a handful of times. The rearrangement joins TRBV11-1 to TRBJ1-1; D call uncertain. Germline values: CDR1 SGHAT, CDR2 FQDESV (reference sequence). CDR3 length equals 13 residues. Trimming pared 2 bases from V and 2 bases from J, leaving 6 bases between. CDR3 sequence: CASSLLENTEAFF. The CDR3 DNA reads TGTGCCAGCAGCTTATTGGAAAACACTGAAGCTTTCTTT.

V gene TRBV6-6 combines with J gene TRBJ2-1; tentative D call: TRBD2 (6 bases). The CDR3 totals 15 residues. Trimming stripped 5 bases from V and 2 bases from J, with 13 bases between. Germline lookup yields CDR1 MNHNY and CDR2 SVGAGI (reference sequence). The CDR3 coding sequence is TGTGCCAGCAGTCCCTCCACGGGAGCCTACAATGAGCAGTTCTTC. Protein: CASSPSTGAYNEQFF.

The J gene is TRBJ1-5, the V gene TRBV2; TRBD1 is a possible D gene (6 bases). V lost 1 base to trimming and J lost 1 base, with 8 bases between them. The CDR3 covers 15 residues. From germline, CDR1 is SNHLY and CDR2 FYNNEI. This CDR3 is CASSEDQGSNQPQHF. CDR3 sequence (DNA): TGTGCCAGCAGTGAAGACCAGGGGAGCAATCAGCCCCAGCATTTT.

The rearrangement links TRBV6-2 or TRBV6-3 to TRBJ2-3; 11 bases agree with TRBD2. The CDR3 is 15 amino acids. V shed 7 bases and J 6 bases; nucleotides not matched to a gene: 9. In germline, CDR1 is MNHEY, CDR2 SVGEGT. Here the CDR3 reads CASNQLAGVSDTQYF. In nucleotides, the CDR3 is TGTGCCAGCAACCAACTAGCGGGGGTTTCGGATACGCAGTATTTT.

The chain has TRBV12-3 or TRBV12-4 and TRBJ2-5; no clear D gene. This CDR3 has 13 amino acids. V was cut by 6 bases and J by 4 bases, with 12 bases left in between. The CDR3 DNA follows: TGTGCCAGCAGCGGCGGACGGGTAGAGACCCAGTACTTC. This translates into CASSGGRVETQYF.

CDR3 bases: TGTGCCTGGAGTGTGAGAGGAATCACTGAAGCTTTCTTT. Translated: CAWSVRGITEAFF. This sequence joins TRBV30 and TRBJ1-1; D is uncertain. The germline CDR1 and CDR2 sequences are GTSNPN and SVGIG (reference sequence). The CDR3 has 13 amino acids. V was pared by 0 bases and J by 4 bases, with 9 bases between. Combining the CDR3 with reference TRBV30 and TRBJ1-1 gives the whole variable domain SQTIHQWPATLVQPVGSPLSLECTVEGTSNPNLYWYRQAAGRGLQLLFYSVGIGQISSEVPQNLSASRPQDRQFILSSKKLLLSDSGFYLCAWSVRGITEAFFGQGTRLTVV.

DNA of the CDR3: TGTGCCAGCTCACTCTCCGGGACAGCCAAAGAGACCCAGTACTTC. It codes for CASSLSGTAKETQYF. The V and J genes are TRBV18 and TRBJ2-5; 7 bases line up with TRBD1. V lost 4 bases and J lost 3; bases outside the gene matches: 8. The CDR3 spans 15 residues. Per the germline V gene, CDR1 is KGHSH and CDR2 is LQKENI.

The chain combines TRBV7-2 with TRBJ2-7, with D possibly matching TRBD2 (8 bases). The CDR3 runs to 19 residues. Trimming pared 1 base from V and 2 bases from J, leaving 24 bases between. Germline V lookup: CDR1 SGHTA, CDR2 FQGNSA. This chain's CDR3 is CASSLEGASGRPRPYEQYF. Here the CDR3 DNA reads TGTGCCAGCAGCTTAGAGGGGGCTAGCGGGCGTCCCAGGCCCTACGAGCAGTACTTC. Filled out from reference TRBV7-2 and TRBJ2-7, the complete variable domain reads GAGVSQSPSNKVTEKGKDVELRCDPISGHTALYWYRQSLGQGLEFLIYFQGNSAPDKSGLPSDRFSAERTGGSVSTLTIQRTQQEDSAVYLCASSLEGASGRPRPYEQYFGPGTRLTVT.

The V call is TRBV30, the J call TRBJ1-2; maybe TRBD1 (5 bases). V lost 7 bases to trimming and J lost 4 bases, with 16 bases between them. This CDR3 region has 13 residues. CDR1 GTSNPN and CDR2 SVGIG come from the germline V gene (reference sequence). DNA of the CDR3: TGTGCCTCCAGAAGCCGGGGGACCTATGGCTACACCTTC. It translates to CASRSRGTYGYTF. The whole variable domain, filled in from reference TRBV30 and TRBJ1-2, reads SQTIHQWPATLVQPVGSPLSLECTVEGTSNPNLYWYRQAAGRGLQLLFYSVGIGQISSEVPQNLSASRPQDRQFILSSKKLLLSDSGFYLCASRSRGTYGYTFGSGTRLTVV.

The genes are TRBV13 and TRBJ2-7; weak D call: TRBD2 (7 bases). The CDR3 is 15 residues long. Trimming took 2 bases from V and 7 from J, leaving 18 bases between them. The germline V gene encodes CDR1 PRHDT and CDR2 FYEKMQ (reference sequence). In DNA, the CDR3 is TGTGCCAGCAGCTTAATTCCAGCGGGACATAGAGAGCAGTACTTC. Its protein product is CASSLIPAGHREQYF.

This chain connects TRBV7-2 to TRBJ2-5; 9 positions agree with TRBD2. The CDR3 consists of 16 residues. Germline V gives CDR1 SGHTA, CDR2 FQGNSA. Losses at the gene ends were 4 bases for V and 2 bases for J; bases not matched to a gene: 8. The CDR3 coding sequence is TGTGCCAGCAGCTCGCAAAGCGGGAGGCAGCAAGAGACCCAGTACTTC. Its translation: CASSSQSGRQQETQYF.

This clonotype was observed a few times. The V gene is TRBV25-1, the J gene TRBJ2-7; TRBD1 agrees at 12 bases. The CDR3 length is 15 residues. CDR1 is MGHDK, CDR2 SYGVNS, per germline. V was clipped by 3 bases and J by 6 bases; unmatched bases: 6. CDR3 DNA sequence: TGTGCCAGCAGTGACCCCGGGACAGGGGGCGTCGAGCAGTACTTC. The encoded protein is CASSDPGTGGVEQYF.

The J gene is TRBJ2-3, the V gene TRBV20-1; 9 positions match TRBD2. The ends lost 2 bases at V and 8 bases at J; junction bases unmatched: 5. The length of the CDR3 is 13 residues. The germline V gene encodes CDR1 DFQATT and CDR2 SNEGSKA (reference sequence). DNA of the CDR3: TGCAGTGCTAGAAATAGCGGGAGTCGTACGCAGTATTTT. Its protein is CSARNSGSRTQYF.

V is TRBV3-1 and J is TRBJ2-5; D ambiguous. The germline V and J ends were trimmed by 0 bases and 5 bases, with 13 bases remaining between them. Germline CDR1 is LGHDT and CDR2 is YNNKEL (reference sequence). This CDR3 has 15 residues. The DNA of the CDR3 is TGTGCCAGCAGCCAAGATGCAACCAGGCGGGAGACCCAGTACTTC. Amino acid sequence: CASSQDATRRETQYF.